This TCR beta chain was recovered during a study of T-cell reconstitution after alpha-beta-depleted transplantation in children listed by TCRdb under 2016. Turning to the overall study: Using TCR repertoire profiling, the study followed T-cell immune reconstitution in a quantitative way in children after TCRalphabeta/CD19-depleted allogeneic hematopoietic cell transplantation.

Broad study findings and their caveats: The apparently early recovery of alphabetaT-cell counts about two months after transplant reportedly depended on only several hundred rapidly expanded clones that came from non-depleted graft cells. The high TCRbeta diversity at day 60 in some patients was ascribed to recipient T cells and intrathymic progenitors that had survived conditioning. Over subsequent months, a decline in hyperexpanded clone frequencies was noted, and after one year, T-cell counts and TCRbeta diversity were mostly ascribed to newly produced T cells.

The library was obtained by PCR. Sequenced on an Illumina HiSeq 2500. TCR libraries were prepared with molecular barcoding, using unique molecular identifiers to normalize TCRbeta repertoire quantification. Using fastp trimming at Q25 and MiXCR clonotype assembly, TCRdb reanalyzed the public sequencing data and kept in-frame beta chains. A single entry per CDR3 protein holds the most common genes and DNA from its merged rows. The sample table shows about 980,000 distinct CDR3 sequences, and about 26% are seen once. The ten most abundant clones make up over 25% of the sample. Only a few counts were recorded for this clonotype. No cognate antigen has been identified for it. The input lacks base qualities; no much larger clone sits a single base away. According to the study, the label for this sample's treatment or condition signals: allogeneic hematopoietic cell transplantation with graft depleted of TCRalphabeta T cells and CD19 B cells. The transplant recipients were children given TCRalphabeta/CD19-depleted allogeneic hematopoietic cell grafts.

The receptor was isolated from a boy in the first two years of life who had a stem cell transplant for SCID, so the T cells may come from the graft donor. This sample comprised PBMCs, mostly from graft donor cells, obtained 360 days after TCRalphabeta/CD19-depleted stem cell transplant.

The CDR3 is CAASWAGTDTQYF. The DNA sequence follows: TGTGCCGCATCGTGGGCAGGCACAGATACGCAGTATTTT. Recombination connected TRBV2 to TRBJ2-3; the D gene remains uncertain. Counted from cysteine to phenylalanine, this CDR3 has 13 amino acids. The entry retains the CDR3 DNA only, 39 bases that are in frame from base 1. V sheds 11 bases and J sheds 1 base, leaving 13 bases between their ends. CDR1 and CDR2 were assigned from the germline V gene as SNHLY and FYNNEI.